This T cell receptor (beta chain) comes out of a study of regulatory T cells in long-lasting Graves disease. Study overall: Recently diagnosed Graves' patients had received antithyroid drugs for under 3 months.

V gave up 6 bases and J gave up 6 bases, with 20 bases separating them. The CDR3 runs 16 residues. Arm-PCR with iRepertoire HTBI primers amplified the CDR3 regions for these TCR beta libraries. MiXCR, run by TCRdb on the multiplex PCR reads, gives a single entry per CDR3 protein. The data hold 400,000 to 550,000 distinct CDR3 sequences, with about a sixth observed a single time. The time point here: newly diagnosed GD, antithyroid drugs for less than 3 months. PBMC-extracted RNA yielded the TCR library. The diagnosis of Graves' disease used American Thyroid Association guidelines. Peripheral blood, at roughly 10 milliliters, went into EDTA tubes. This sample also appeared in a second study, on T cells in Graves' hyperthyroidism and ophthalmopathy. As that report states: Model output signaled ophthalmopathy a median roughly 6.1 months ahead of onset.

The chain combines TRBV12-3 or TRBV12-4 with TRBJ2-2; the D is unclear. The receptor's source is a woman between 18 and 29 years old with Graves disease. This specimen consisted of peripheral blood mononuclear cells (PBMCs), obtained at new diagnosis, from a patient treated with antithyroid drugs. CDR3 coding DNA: TGTGCCAGCAGACCTTTTTTCAATCCTAAAGCCGGGGAGCTGTTTTTT. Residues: CASRPFFNPKAGELFF.